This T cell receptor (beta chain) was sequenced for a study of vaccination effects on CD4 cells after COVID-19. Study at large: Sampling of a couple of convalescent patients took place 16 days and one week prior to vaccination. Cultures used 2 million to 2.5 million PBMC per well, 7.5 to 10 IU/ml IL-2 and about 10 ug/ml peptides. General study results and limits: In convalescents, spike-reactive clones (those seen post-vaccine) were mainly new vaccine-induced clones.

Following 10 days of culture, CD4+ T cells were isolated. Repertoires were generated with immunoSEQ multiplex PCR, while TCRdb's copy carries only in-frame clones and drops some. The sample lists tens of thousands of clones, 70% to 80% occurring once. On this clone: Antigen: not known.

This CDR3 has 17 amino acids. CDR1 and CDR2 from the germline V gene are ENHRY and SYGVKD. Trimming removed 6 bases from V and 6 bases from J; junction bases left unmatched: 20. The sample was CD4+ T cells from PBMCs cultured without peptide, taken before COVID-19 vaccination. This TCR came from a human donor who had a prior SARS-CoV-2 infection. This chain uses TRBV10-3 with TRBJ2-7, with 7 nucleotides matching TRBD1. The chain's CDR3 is CAIRPHAPGQNLVEQYF. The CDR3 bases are TGTGCCATCAGGCCCCACGCCCCGGGACAGAACTTGGTCGAGCAGTACTTC.